A single count supports the clone carrying this T cell receptor beta chain. Its antigen remains unknown. The sample originates from a study of shared clonotypes between healthy human individuals. Across the study: Used for every donor were three CD4 naive, three CD4 memory, two CD8 naive and one CD8 memory plate. Study conclusions and caveats: What naive subsets generally showed was a larger estimated richness than memory subsets showed. Sampling covered nothing but blood. Tissue TCR repertoires likely differ from those found in blood.

CDR3 length: 15 amino acids. V lost 2 bases, J lost 4 bases, and 5 bases stayed unmatched. From germline, CDR1 is SGDLS and CDR2 YYNGEE. CD8 cells regarded as naive lacked CD45RO, were positively chosen for CCR7, and omitted terminally differentiated effector memory CD45RA+ cells. Sorted-subset replicate PCRs used 200 to 250 ng DNA, around 27,000 T cell genomes. Assay used: immunoSEQ multiplex PCR; TCRdb lists only in-frame clones, some missing. The sample records 500,000 to 700,000 clones, 95% being singletons. The J gene is TRBJ1-2, the V gene TRBV9; 10 nucleotides line up with TRBD1. The material sequenced was naive CD8+ T cells sorted from blood. This TCR was recovered from a woman under 40 in good health. CDR3 coding DNA: TGTGCCAGCAGCGTGGGGGACAGGGGCTTCTATGGCTACACCTTC. It codes for CASSVGDRGFYGYTF.